These 12 T cell receptor beta chains were all obtained from the same sample, sequenced in a study of blood T cells in healthy people across ages. The second PCR ran roughly 6 to 12 cycles with a sample-barcoded 5' primer and J-beta primers. TCRdb processed the 5' RACE reads anew with MiXCR; each CDR3 protein has one entry. The data show roughly 1.9 million distinct CDR3 sequences, 30% to 40% seen once. The sample consisted of blood. The receptors come from a human donor in good health.

V gene TRBV28 combines with J gene TRBJ1-1, with D unresolved. Germline loops: CDR1 MDHEN, CDR2 SYDVKM. V lost 2 bases and J 5 bases, leaving 15 bases between the germline ends. This CDR3 has 15 residues. CDR3 coding DNA: TGTGCCAGCAGTTTAGTGCAGACCTTCGGGACTGAAGCTTTCTTT. It specifies CASSLVQTFGTEAFF. Full variable domain (remainder filled in from reference TRBV28 and TRBJ1-1): DVKVTQSSRYLVKRTGEKVFLECVQDMDHENMFWYRQDPGLGLRLIYFSYDVKMKEKGDIPEGYSVSREKKERFSLILESASTNQTSMYLCASSLVQTFGTEAFFGQGTRLTVV.

V is TRBV6-6 and J is TRBJ2-3; 10 nucleotides line up with TRBD1. Germline-derived CDR1 and CDR2 are MNHNY and SVGAGI (reference sequence). There are 16 residues in the CDR3. J gave up 5 bases and V 6 bases, and 11 bases lay outside the gene matches. CDR3 sequence reads: CASRTTGTGEEDTQYF. DNA of the CDR3: TGTGCCAGCAGGACCACCGGGACAGGGGAAGAAGATACGCAGTATTTT.

This chain links TRBV7-3 with TRBJ2-5; D remains ambiguous. V lost 7 bases to trimming and J lost 5 bases, with 26 bases between them. In germline, CDR1 is SGHTA, CDR2 FQGTGA. This CDR3 has 17 amino acids. The CDR3 here is CASNLGRVGYGRETQYF. The CDR3 nucleotides read TGTGCCAGCAACCTTGGCCGAGTGGGGTACGGCAGGGAGACCCAGTACTTC.

Concerning this clonotype: Compared with germline, one end of the junction differs, possibly owing to a read error. The chain joins TRBV7-3 to TRBJ2-2; D may be TRBD1 (6 bases). Per germline, CDR1 SGHTA and CDR2 FQGTGA. The CDR3 spans 15 residues. The CDR3 sequence: CASSLNRANIGELFF. The CDR3 nucleotides read TGTGCCAGCAGCTTAAACAGGGCGAACATCGGGGAGCTGTTTTTT.

A word on this clonotype: A much larger clone is a single base away; this may be a read error. J is TRBJ1-4 and V is TRBV7-9; D call uncertain. This CDR3 spans 14 amino acids. CDR1 and CDR2 (germline): SEHNR, FQNEAQ (reference sequence). CDR3 bases: TGTGCCAGCAGCCTAGCGGACGTTAATGAAAAACTGTTTTTT. It translates to CASSLADVNEKLFF.

The chain carries TRBV7-2 and TRBJ2-5; D gene unclear. V was cut by 7 bases and J by 5 bases, with 14 bases left in between. CDR1 is SGHTA, CDR2 FQGNSA, per germline. The CDR3 runs 13 residues. The CDR3 protein is CASTPWTPETQYF. CDR3 DNA sequence: TGTGCCAGCACCCCGTGGACCCCCGAGACCCAGTACTTC.

This clonotype turned up a few times. V usage is TRBV12-3 or TRBV12-4 and J usage is TRBJ2-6; tentatively, D is TRBD1 (5 bases). This CDR3 has 15 amino acids. V lost 8 bases and J lost 2, with 13 bases in between. The CDR3 loop reads CASQGSDPGANVLTF. In DNA, the CDR3 is TGTGCCAGCCAGGGTTCTGATCCTGGGGCCAACGTCCTGACTTTC.

The chain employs TRBV6-6 and TRBJ2-6, with a tentative D call TRBD2 (6 bases). The V end was cut by 2 bases, the J end by 0 bases, with 14 bases between. Germline V gives CDR1 MNHNY, CDR2 SVGAGI (reference sequence). The CDR3 has 18 residues. For the CDR3, the DNA is TGTGCCAGCAGTTACAGTCCCGGGACTGGCTCTGGGGCCAACGTCCTGACTTTC. This encodes CASSYSPGTGSGANVLTF.

CDR3 residues: CASSFQGQGVVQYF. For the CDR3, the DNA is TGTGCCAGCAGTTTCCAAGGACAGGGGGTTGTGCAGTACTTC. This chain links TRBV28 with TRBJ2-7; TRBD1 aligns across 10 bases. Per germline, CDR1 MDHEN and CDR2 SYDVKM. V lost 3 bases and J lost 9; bases outside the gene matches: 8. This CDR3 has 14 residues.

This clonotype was seen a handful of times. This rearrangement joins TRBV7-6 to TRBJ2-5, with 12 bases lining up with TRBD2. Germline V gives CDR1 SGHVS, CDR2 FNYEAQ. The length of the CDR3 is 16 residues. The ends lost 3 bases at V and 4 bases at J; junction bases unmatched: 6. The CDR3 nucleotides read TGTGCCAGCAGCTTCCTACTAGCGGGGGGTTTAGAGACCCAGTACTTC. Translated, it gives CASSFLLAGGLETQYF.

V is TRBV20-1 and J is TRBJ2-1; D is possibly TRBD2 (7 bases). Germline assignment: CDR1 DFQATT and CDR2 SNEGSKA (reference sequence). CDR3 size: 19 residues. V gave up 3 bases and J gave up 0 bases, with 24 bases separating them. The DNA of the CDR3 is TGCAGTGCTAGCTTAGGGGGGGATCCCTCACGGAGCTCCTACAATGAGCAGTTCTTC. Encoded protein: CSASLGGDPSRSSYNEQFF.

This clonotype was counted between two and nine times. V is TRBV28 and J is TRBJ2-1; 9 nucleotides line up with TRBD1. Trimming at V came to 0 bases and at J to 7 bases, leaving 19 bases not matched to a gene. This CDR3 is built from 20 residues. The germline V gene encodes CDR1 MDHEN and CDR2 SYDVKM. The CDR3 coding sequence is TGTGCCAGCAGTTTATGGGCTCGCGTCCCCCCGGGACAGGGAATAAATGAGCAGTTCTTC. Encoded protein: CASSLWARVPPGQGINEQFF.